These 6 T cell receptor beta chains share one sample of origin, sequenced in a study of cytomegalovirus exposure and HLA in healthy donors. Primers included in the PCR were 60 Vbeta and 13 Jbeta primers. The assay was immunoSEQ multiplex PCR, and TCRdb's table has in-frame clones only and misses some. Of over 80,000 clones listed, approximately 72% are singletons. The sample was PBMCs. These receptors came from a woman aged 70-85 years in good health and CMV-seropositive.

As DNA, the CDR3 is TGTGCCAGCAGTGAAACCCCTGCCCGGGGGACTGAAGCTTTCTTT. Translating it yields CASSETPARGTEAFF. The chain employs TRBV6-1 and TRBJ1-1, with D maybe TRBD1 (5 bases). This CDR3 is built from 15 residues. V was clipped by 2 bases and J by 5 bases, with 15 bases between them. Per the germline V gene, CDR1 is MNHNS and CDR2 is SASEGT.

The sample holds a few counts of this clone. Other DNA sequences in this sample translate to the same CDR3. The DNA of the CDR3 is TGTGCCAGCAGTGAACAGGGTCCTTCCTACGAGCAGTACTTC. It codes for CASSEQGPSYEQYF. The V gene is TRBV6-1, the J gene TRBJ2-7; tentatively, D is TRBD1 (5 bases). CDR1 is MNHNS, CDR2 SASEGT, per germline. CDR3 length: 14 residues. V lost 2 bases and J 1 base, leaving 9 bases between the germline ends.

CDR3 region: CATSRGTSGRETQYF. CDR3 in DNA: TGTGCCACCAGCAGAGGGACTAGCGGGAGAGAGACCCAGTACTTC. The chain carries TRBV15 and TRBJ2-5; 13 bases are shared with TRBD2. CDR1 LNHNV and CDR2 YYDKDF come from the germline V gene (reference sequence). This CDR3 has 15 amino acids. V was clipped by 1 base and J by 4 bases; unmatched bases: 0.

V and J are TRBV7-9 and TRBJ1-2, with 7 bases aligning to TRBD1. The CDR3 contains 15 residues. The trim removed 4 bases at V and 3 bases at J, leaving 8 bases unmatched. Germline V CDR1 and CDR2: SEHNR, FQNEAQ (reference sequence). CDR3 nucleotides: TGTGCCAGCAGCTATAACTTCGGGACAGACTATGGCTACACCTTC. This codes for CASSYNFGTDYGYTF. The full variable domain, completed using reference TRBV7-9 and TRBJ1-2, is DTGVSQNPRHKITKRGQNVTFRCDPISEHNRLYWYRQTLGQGPEFLTYFQNEAQLEKSRLLSDRFSAERPKGSFSTLEIQRTEQGDSAMYLCASSYNFGTDYGYTFGSGTRLTVV.

V gene TRBV11-2 combines with J gene TRBJ2-3; 9 nucleotides line up with TRBD2. The germline V gene has CDR1 SGHAT and CDR2 FQNNGV. This CDR3 has 15 residues. With V trimmed by 2 bases and J by 7 bases, 7 bases remained unmatched. CDR3 loop: CASSLLAGGPNTQYF. In DNA form, the CDR3 reads TGTGCCAGCAGCTTATTGGCGGGGGGGCCCAATACGCAGTATTTT.

J is TRBJ2-5 and V is TRBV6-5, with 12 bases identical to TRBD1. Unmatched junction bases numbered 6, after V lost 5 bases and J lost 5 bases. The CDR3 covers 15 residues. CDR1 is MNHEY and CDR2 is SVGAGI in the germline V gene. The CDR3 is CASSALGQGAETQYF. CDR3 DNA: TGTGCCAGCAGTGCATTGGGACAGGGGGCCGAGACCCAGTACTTC.